The present T cell receptor beta chain was sequenced within a study of regulatory T cells in long-lasting Graves disease. Study-level results: The study examined only peripheral blood, not thyroid tissue. Among samples with persistent disease, TRBV28, TRBJ1-2 and TRBJ2-5 were favored. The persistent group shared 2,741 public clonotypes, more than the 950 to 1,000 shared by new patients.

For TCR beta, libraries came from iRepertoire HTBI primers and Arm-PCR of CDR3 regions. Original analysis: Analysis of the samples identified about 62 TRBV and 13 to 15 TRBJ segments. TCRdb re-analysed the multiplex PCR reads in MiXCR, keeping a single row per CDR3 protein. TCRdb assigned the V and J calls; the authors' analysis was not used. The data hold 360,000 or so distinct CDR3 sequences, with over 9.5% observed a single time. The time point: newly diagnosed GD, antithyroid drugs for less than 3 months. Extracted PBMC RNA gave rise to the TCR library. Germline V gene lookup returns CDR1 LNHNV and CDR2 YYDKDF (reference sequence). Trimming removed 3 bases at V and 4 bases at J, with 13 bases between. There are 15 residues in the CDR3. This clonotype was seen at least ten times. Its antigen is unidentified. The same data also went into a second study, on T cells in Graves' hyperthyroidism and ophthalmopathy.

The specimen was peripheral blood mononuclear cells (PBMCs), collected at new diagnosis, from a patient treated with antithyroid drugs. The rearrangement links TRBV15 to TRBJ2-1, with D possibly called TRBD1 or TRBD2 (5 bases each). The receptor's source is a woman between 18 and 29 years old with Graves disease. CDR3 residues: CATSRNRGGYNEQFF. The CDR3 nucleotides read TGTGCCACCAGCAGGAATAGGGGCGGGTACAATGAGCAGTTCTTC.